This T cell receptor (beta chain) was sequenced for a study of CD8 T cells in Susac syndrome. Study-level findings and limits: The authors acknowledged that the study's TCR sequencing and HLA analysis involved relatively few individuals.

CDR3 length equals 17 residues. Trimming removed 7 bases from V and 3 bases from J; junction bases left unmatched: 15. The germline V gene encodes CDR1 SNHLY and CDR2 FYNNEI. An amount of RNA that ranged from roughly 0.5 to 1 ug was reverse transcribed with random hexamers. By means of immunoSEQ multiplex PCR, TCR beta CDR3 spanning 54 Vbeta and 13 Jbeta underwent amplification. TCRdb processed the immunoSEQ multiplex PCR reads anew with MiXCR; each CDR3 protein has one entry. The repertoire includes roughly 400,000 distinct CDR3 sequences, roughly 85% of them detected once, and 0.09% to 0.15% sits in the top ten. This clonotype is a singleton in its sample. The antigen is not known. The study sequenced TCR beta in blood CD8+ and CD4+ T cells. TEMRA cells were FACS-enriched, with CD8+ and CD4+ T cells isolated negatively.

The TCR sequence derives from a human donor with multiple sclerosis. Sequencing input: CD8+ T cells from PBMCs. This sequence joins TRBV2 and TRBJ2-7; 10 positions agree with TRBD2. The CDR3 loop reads CASNYNPGTSEIYEQYF. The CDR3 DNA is TGTGCCAGCAATTACAATCCCGGGACTAGCGAAATCTACGAGCAGTACTTC.